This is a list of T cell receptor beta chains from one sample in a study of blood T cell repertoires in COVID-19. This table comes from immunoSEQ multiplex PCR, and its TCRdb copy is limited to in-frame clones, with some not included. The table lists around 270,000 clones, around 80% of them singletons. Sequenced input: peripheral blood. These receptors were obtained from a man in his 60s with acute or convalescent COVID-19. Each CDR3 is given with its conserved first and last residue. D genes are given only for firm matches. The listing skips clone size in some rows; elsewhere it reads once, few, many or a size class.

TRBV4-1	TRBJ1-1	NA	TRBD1	TGCGCCAGCAGCCATCCCCCCGGACAGGGAGATGAAGCTTTCTTT	CASSHPPGQGDEAFF
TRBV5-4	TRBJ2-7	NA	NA	TGTGCCAGCAGCTTGGAGCAGGGCTACGAGCAGTACTTC	CASSLEQGYEQYF
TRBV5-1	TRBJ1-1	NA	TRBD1	TGCGCCAGCAGCTTATCAGGGACAGGGGGTATTTCTGAAGCTTTCTTT	CASSLSGTGGISEAFF
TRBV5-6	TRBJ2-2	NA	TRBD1	TGTGCCAGCAGCTCTCGACAGGGGTGGGGCACCGGGGAGCTGTTTTTT	CASSSRQGWGTGELFF
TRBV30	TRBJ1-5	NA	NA	TGTGCCTGGAGTGTTCGTCGGGGTCAGCCCCAGCATTTT	CAWSVRRGQPQHF
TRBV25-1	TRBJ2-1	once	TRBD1	TGTGCCAGCAGAGACAGGGCAACCTACAATGAGCAGTTCTTC	CASRDRATYNEQFF
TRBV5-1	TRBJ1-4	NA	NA	TGCGCCAGCAGACCGCTGGGGAGGACTAATGAAAAACTGTTTTTT	CASRPLGRTNEKLFF
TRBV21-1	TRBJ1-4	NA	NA	TGTGCCAGCAGCAAATGCGGCGTCAGCTGGGAAAAACTGTTTTTT	CASSKCGVSWEKLFF
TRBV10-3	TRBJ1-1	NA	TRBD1	TGTGCCATCAGTGAGTCGGGACAGGGGAGAGAAGCTTTCTTT	CAISESGQGREAFF
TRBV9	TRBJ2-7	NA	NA	TGTGCCAGCAGCGTAGCTGATCTAGCGCGAGGCGGGTCCTACGAGCAGTACTTC	CASSVADLARGGSYEQYF
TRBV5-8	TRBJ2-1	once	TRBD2	TGTGCCAGCAGCCTACTTCTAGCGGGAGGAACTTACAATGAGCAGTTCTTC	CASSLLLAGGTYNEQFF
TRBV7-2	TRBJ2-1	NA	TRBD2	TGTGCCAGCAGCTTAGGAGCTAGCGGGAACTACAATGAGCAGTTCTTC	CASSLGASGNYNEQFF
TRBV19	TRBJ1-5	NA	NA	TGTGCCAGTCAAGTAGACAGAATGTATGGCAATCAGCCCCAGCATTTT	CASQVDRMYGNQPQHF
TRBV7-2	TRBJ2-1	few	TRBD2	TGTGCCAGCAGCTTAGCGACTCCGGAGGGTAGCGGGAGTATTGGGAATGAGCAGTTCTTC	CASSLATPEGSGSIGNEQFF
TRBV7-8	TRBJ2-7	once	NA	TGTGCCAGCAGCTTGGGGACACACTACGAGCAGTACTTC	CASSLGTHYEQYF
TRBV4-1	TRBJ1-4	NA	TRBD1	TGCGCCAGCAGCCGCACCGGGACAGGGACTGAAAAACTGTTTTTT	CASSRTGTGTEKLFF
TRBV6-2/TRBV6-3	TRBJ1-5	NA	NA	TGTGCCAGCAGTTACTCCACCGGGGGGCCCCAGCATTTT	CASSYSTGGPQHF
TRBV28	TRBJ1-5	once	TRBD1	TGTGCCAGCAGCACTGGGACAGTCAATCAGCCCCAGCATTTT	CASSTGTVNQPQHF
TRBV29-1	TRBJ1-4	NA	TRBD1	TGCAGCGTTTCCGGGACAGGGTACGAAAAACTGTTTTTT	CSVSGTGYEKLFF
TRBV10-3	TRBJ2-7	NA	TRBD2	TGTGCCATCAGTGATTCGACTAGCGGGGTCTACGAGCAGTACTTC	CAISDSTSGVYEQYF
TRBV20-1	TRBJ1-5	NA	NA	TGCAGTGCTAGTGGGCAGGGGAGATCGCCCCAGCATTTT	CSASGQGRSPQHF